This T cell receptor (beta chain) appears in the sequencing data of a study of blood T cell repertoires in COVID-19. The wider study: COVID-19 samples collected from the United States, Italy and Spain covered acute and convalescent phases. The cDNA or gDNA used as material had been derived from T cells, B-cell-depleted T cells, or PBMCs.

Germline V CDR1 and CDR2: SGHTA, FQGNSA. J gave up 0 bases and V 3 bases, and 5 bases lay outside the gene matches. The length of the CDR3 is 16 residues. Methods used by the authors: Scientists estimated how many nucleated cells there were by amplifying reference gene primers. Sequencing was performed with immunoSEQ multiplex PCR; in TCRdb, only in-frame clones are kept and a portion is missing. D and trimming come from the DNA, and the V and J calls and clone size come from that table. The sample holds around 250,000 clones, about 83% seen once. J is TRBJ2-3 and V is TRBV7-2; 8 nucleotides match TRBD2. Sequences were obtained from peripheral blood. The receptor was derived from a woman aged 40 to 49 who had recovered from COVID-19. This chain's CDR3 is CASSFVAGPSTDTQYF. In DNA form, the CDR3 reads TGTGCCAGCAGCTTCGTAGCGGGGCCTAGCACAGATACGCAGTATTTT.